What follows are 30 T cell receptor beta chains derived from one specimen sequenced in a study of T cells expressing NK-cell markers. After re-calling the 5' RACE reads, TCRdb lists one entry per CDR3 protein, DNA absent. Here the sample table reports about 260,000 distinct CDR3 sequences. The specimen sequenced was blood T cells: a sorted CD56 or NKG2C T cell subset, CD4+ or CD8+ T cells, or bulk PBMC T cells (not recorded which). The receptors come from a woman between 18 and 70 years old in good health.

The CDR3 sequence is CASTGQGPLTEAFF. V and J are TRBV12-3 or TRBV12-4 and TRBJ1-1; TCRdb's D gene call, TRBD1, goes unchecked for lack of DNA. The CDR3 consists of 14 residues.

The V call is TRBV7-2, the J call TRBJ2-2. CDR1 is SGHTA and CDR2 is FQGNSA in the germline V gene. The CDR3 covers 15 residues. The CDR3 spells CASSLPGFGTGELFF.

CDR3 loop: CASSAETASYEQYF. This chain joins TRBV7-2 and TRBJ2-7. Germline V gives CDR1 SGHTA, CDR2 FQGNSA. CDR3 length: 14 amino acids.

V and J are TRBV25-1 and TRBJ2-5; TCRdb picks TRBD1, but there is no DNA to check that call. This CDR3 is 16 amino acids long. Germline V gives CDR1 MGHDK, CDR2 SYGVNS. This CDR3 reads CASSDVLGQGRETQYF. The full variable domain, its missing parts supplied by reference TRBV25-1 and TRBJ2-5, is EADIYQTPRYLVIGTGKKITLECSQTMGHDKMYWYQQDPGMELHLIHYSYGVNSTEKGDLSSESTVSRIRTEHFPLTLESARPSHTSQYLCASSDVLGQGRETQYFGPGTRLLVL.

The V gene is TRBV12-3 or TRBV12-4, the J gene TRBJ1-4; no DNA is available, so the TRBD1 call from TCRdb remains unchecked. The CDR3 is 15 residues long. The CDR3: CASSYFRDRGEKLFF.

V is TRBV27 and J is TRBJ2-1; there is no DNA to check the TCRdb D call of TRBD2. The V gene's germline CDR1 is MNHEY and CDR2 SMNVEV (reference sequence). This CDR3 is built from 14 residues. This CDR3 reads CASNNGLGTLEQFF.

The chain couples TRBV12-3 or TRBV12-4 to TRBJ2-3. The CDR3 is 14 amino acids. The CDR3 spells CASSLGQLTDTQYF.

The chain employs TRBV6-1 and TRBJ2-1; without DNA, the TCRdb call of TRBD2 cannot be checked. The germline gives CDR1 MNHNS, CDR2 SASEGT. The CDR3 is 12 residues long. CDR3 residues: CASRPTSVWQFF.

This chain joins TRBV12-3 or TRBV12-4 and TRBJ1-4; TCRdb returns TRBD1, unconfirmable since there is no DNA. This CDR3 contains 15 residues. This CDR3 reads CASSFQGSTNEKLFF.

This chain joins TRBV25-1 and TRBJ2-2; TCRdb names TRBD2, which stays unverified in the absence of DNA. In germline, CDR1 is MGHDK, CDR2 SYGVNS. The CDR3 length is 12 residues. The CDR3 protein is CERWGRSGELFF.

The V call is TRBV10-1, the J call TRBJ2-3; the TRBD2 assignment by TCRdb is unverifiable without DNA. CDR3 length: 16 amino acids. Looked up from germline, CDR1 is WNHNN and CDR2 is SYGVQD (reference sequence). The CDR3 is CASSEGRLAGKDTQYF.

The chain joins TRBV7-9 to TRBJ1-1. The V gene's germline CDR1 is SEHNR and CDR2 FQNEAQ (reference sequence). CDR3 length: 11 residues. The CDR3 reads CASRLGREAFF.

The rearrangement uses TRBV3-1 and TRBJ2-3; lacking DNA, the TRBD2 call made by TCRdb goes unchecked. This CDR3 has 15 amino acids. The germline gives CDR1 LGHDT, CDR2 YNNKEL (reference sequence). This CDR3 is CASSARREGTDTQYF.

The chain recombines TRBV29-1 with TRBJ2-7; TCRdb lists TRBD1, though no DNA is available to test this call. The germline V gene has CDR1 SQVTM and CDR2 ANQGSEA. CDR3 length equals 12 residues. This CDR3 is CSVGGPFYEQYF.

The V and J genes are TRBV6-5 and TRBJ2-3; absent DNA, TCRdb's TRBD2 call cannot be checked. The CDR3 has 14 amino acids. Germline V lookup: CDR1 MNHEY, CDR2 SVGAGI. The CDR3 region is CASSYDEAPDTQYF.

V is TRBV12-3 or TRBV12-4 and J is TRBJ2-1; the TCRdb call, TRBD1, lacks DNA for checking. The CDR3 extends over 14 amino acids. The CDR3 reads CASSLTRSRGEQFF.

V gene TRBV4-3 combines with J gene TRBJ2-1; TCRdb lists TRBD2, though no DNA is available to test this call. This CDR3 has 18 residues. The germline CDR1 and CDR2 sequences are LGHNA and YSLEER. The CDR3 sequence: CASSQDRSASGAYNEQFF.

J is TRBJ2-3 and V is TRBV7-2; TCRdb proposes TRBD1, but this gene call is untestable without DNA. CDR3 length: 15 residues. Germline CDR1 reads SGHTA; CDR2 reads FQGNSA. The CDR3 is CASSPGTGGLGTQYF.

This chain connects TRBV7-2 to TRBJ2-7; there is no DNA to check the TCRdb D call of TRBD1. Germline V lookup: CDR1 SGHTA, CDR2 FQGNSA. This CDR3 comprises 15 residues. This CDR3 reads CASSPPGTHSYEQYF.

The chain links TRBV12-3 or TRBV12-4 to TRBJ2-3; TCRdb calls TRBD2, which cannot be checked without DNA. This CDR3 comprises 16 residues. The CDR3 sequence: CAGARTSGRGPDTQYF.

J is TRBJ1-5 and V is TRBV28. Looked up from germline, CDR1 is MDHEN and CDR2 is SYDVKM. This CDR3 contains 14 residues. The CDR3: CASSLWAGYQPQHF.

The chain has TRBV4-3 and TRBJ1-2. The CDR3 has 13 residues. The germline V gene encodes CDR1 LGHNA and CDR2 YSLEER. CDR3 in amino acids: CASSHPELGGYTF.

The chain uses TRBV12-3 or TRBV12-4 and TRBJ1-1. There are 14 residues in the CDR3. CDR3: CASSSREERTEAFF.

CDR3: CASSLAGGPKQETQYF. The chain uses TRBV5-1 and TRBJ2-5; TCRdb gives TRBD2 as the D gene, but with no DNA this cannot be confirmed. Germline CDR1 is SGHRS and CDR2 is YFSETQ. This CDR3 is 16 amino acids long.

J is TRBJ2-3 and V is TRBV10-3; TCRdb designates TRBD2, a call that cannot be tested without DNA. The germline V gene has CDR1 ENHRY and CDR2 SYGVKD. The CDR3 has 16 residues. The CDR3 sequence is CAIGGLAGPSTDTQYF.

The chain links TRBV5-1 to TRBJ2-5; without DNA, the TCRdb call of TRBD2 cannot be checked. Germline V gives CDR1 SGHRS, CDR2 YFSETQ. The CDR3 contains 11 residues. The CDR3 here is CASTLAETQYF.

V is TRBV4-2 and J is TRBJ2-3; TCRdb's assignment of TRBD2 cannot be checked, as there is no DNA. Per the germline V gene, CDR1 is LGHNA and CDR2 is YNFKEQ. The CDR3 extends over 19 amino acids. CDR3 in amino acids: CASSQRTSGRGEWTDTQYF.

The rearrangement links TRBV6-5 to TRBJ2-3; TCRdb designates TRBD2, a call that cannot be tested without DNA. This CDR3 is 17 amino acids long. CDR1 is MNHEY, CDR2 SVGAGI, per germline. CDR3: CASSSLLRIAGTDTQYF.

This chain uses TRBV20-1 with TRBJ1-5; TCRdb selects TRBD1, and the lack of DNA leaves this call unchecked. Germline lookup yields CDR1 DFQATT and CDR2 SNEGSKA (reference sequence). The CDR3 contains 14 residues. This CDR3 reads CSASGTGVGQPQHF.

This rearrangement joins TRBV6-5 to TRBJ2-2; TCRdb selects TRBD1, and the lack of DNA leaves this call unchecked. The CDR3 is 15 amino acids. From germline, CDR1 is MNHEY and CDR2 SVGAGI. CDR3 residues: CASRYLGTDSRELFF.